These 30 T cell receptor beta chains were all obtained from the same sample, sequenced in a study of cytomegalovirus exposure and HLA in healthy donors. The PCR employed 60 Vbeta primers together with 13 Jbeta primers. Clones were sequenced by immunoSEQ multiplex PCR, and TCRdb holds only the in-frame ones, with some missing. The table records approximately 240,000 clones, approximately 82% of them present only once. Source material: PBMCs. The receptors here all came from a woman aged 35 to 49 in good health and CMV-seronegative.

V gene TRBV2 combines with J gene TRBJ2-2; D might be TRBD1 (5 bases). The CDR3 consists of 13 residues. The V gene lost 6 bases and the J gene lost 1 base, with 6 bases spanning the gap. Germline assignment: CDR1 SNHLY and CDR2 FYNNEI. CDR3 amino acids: CASSGQNTGELFF. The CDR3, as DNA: TGTGCCAGCAGCGGACAGAACACCGGGGAGCTGTTTTTT.

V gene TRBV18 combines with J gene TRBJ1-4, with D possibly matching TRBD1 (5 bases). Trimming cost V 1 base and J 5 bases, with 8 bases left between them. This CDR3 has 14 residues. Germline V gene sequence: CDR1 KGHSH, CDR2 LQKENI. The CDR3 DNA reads TGTGCCAGCTCACCACGCAGGGAAAATGAAAAACTGTTTTTT. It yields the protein CASSPRRENEKLFF.

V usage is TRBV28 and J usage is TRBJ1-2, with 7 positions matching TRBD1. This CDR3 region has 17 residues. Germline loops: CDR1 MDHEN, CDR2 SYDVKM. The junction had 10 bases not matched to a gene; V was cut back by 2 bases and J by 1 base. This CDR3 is CASSLRAGGGINYGYTF. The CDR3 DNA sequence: TGTGCCAGCAGTTTAAGGGCAGGGGGTGGAATTAACTATGGCTACACCTTC.

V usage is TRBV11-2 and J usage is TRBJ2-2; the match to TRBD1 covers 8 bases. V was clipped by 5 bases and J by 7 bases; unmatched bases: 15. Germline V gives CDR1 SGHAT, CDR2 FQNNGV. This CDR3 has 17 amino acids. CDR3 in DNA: TGTGCCAGCAGCCCTAACCCCGACAGGGGAAGGCACGGGGAGCTGTTTTTT. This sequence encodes CASSPNPDRGRHGELFF. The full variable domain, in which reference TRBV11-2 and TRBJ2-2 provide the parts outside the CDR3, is EAGVAQSPRYKIIEKRQSVAFWCNPISGHATLYWYQQILGQGPKLLIQFQNNGVVDDSQLPKDRFSAERLKGVDSTLKIQPAKLEDSAVYLCASSPNPDRGRHGELFFGEGSRLTVL.

CDR3 in amino acids: CASSLTDRHYNEQFF. The CDR3 DNA reads as TGTGCCAGCAGCCTTACGGACAGGCACTACAATGAGCAGTTCTTC. The chain joins TRBV5-6 to TRBJ2-1; 7 nucleotides align to TRBD1. The CDR3 consists of 15 residues. Per germline, CDR1 SGHDT and CDR2 YYEEEE. J was trimmed by 3 bases and V by 4 bases; bases with no gene match: 7.

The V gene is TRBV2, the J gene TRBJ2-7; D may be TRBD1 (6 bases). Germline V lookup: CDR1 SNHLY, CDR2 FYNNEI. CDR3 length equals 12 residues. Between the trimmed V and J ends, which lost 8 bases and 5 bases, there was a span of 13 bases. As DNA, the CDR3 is TGTGCCAGCCGGACAGCGCGCCACGAGCAGTACTTC. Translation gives CASRTARHEQYF. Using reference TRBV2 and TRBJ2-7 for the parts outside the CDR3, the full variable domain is EPEVTQTPSHQVTQMGQEVILRCVPISNHLYFYWYRQILGQKVEFLVSFYNNEISEKSEIFDDQFSVERPDGSNFTLKIRSTKLEDSAMYFCASRTARHEQYFGPGTRLTVT.

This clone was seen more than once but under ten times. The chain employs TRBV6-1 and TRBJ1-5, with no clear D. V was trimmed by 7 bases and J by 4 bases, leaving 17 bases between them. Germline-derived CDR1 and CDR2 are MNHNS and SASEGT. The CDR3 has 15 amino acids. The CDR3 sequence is CASTPGNSGNQPQHF. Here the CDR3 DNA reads TGTGCCAGCACACCCGGGAATTCTGGGAATCAGCCCCAGCATTTT.

CDR3 loop: CASSLTGRYQETQYF. The CDR3 coding sequence is TGTGCCAGCAGCTTAACAGGGAGATACCAAGAGACCCAGTACTTC. This chain joins TRBV7-9 and TRBJ2-5; D perhaps matches TRBD1 (6 bases). This CDR3 region has 15 residues. Trimming pared 2 bases from V and 0 bases from J, leaving 10 bases between. Germline V CDR1 and CDR2: SEHNR, FQNEAQ (reference sequence).

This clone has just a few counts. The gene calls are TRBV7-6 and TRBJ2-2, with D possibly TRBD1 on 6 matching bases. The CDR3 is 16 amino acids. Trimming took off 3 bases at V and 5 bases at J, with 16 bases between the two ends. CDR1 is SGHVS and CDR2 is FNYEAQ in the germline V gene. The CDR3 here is CASSFQTGQGTGELFF. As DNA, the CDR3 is TGTGCCAGCAGCTTCCAGACGGGCCAGGGGACCGGGGAGCTGTTTTTT.

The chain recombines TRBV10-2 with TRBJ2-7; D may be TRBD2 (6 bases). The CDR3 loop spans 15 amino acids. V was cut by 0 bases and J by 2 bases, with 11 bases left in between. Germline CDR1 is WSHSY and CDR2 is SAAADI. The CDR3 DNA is TGCGCCAGCAGTGAGTCGGGCGGGGCCCCCTACGAGCAGTACTTC. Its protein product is CASSESGGAPYEQYF.

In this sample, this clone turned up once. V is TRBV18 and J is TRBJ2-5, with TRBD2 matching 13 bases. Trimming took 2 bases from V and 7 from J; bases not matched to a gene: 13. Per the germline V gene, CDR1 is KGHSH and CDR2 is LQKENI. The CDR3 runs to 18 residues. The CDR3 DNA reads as TGTGCCAGCTCACCAACCCCCGGGACTAGCGGGACCATAGGGACCCAGTACTTC. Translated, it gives CASSPTPGTSGTIGTQYF.

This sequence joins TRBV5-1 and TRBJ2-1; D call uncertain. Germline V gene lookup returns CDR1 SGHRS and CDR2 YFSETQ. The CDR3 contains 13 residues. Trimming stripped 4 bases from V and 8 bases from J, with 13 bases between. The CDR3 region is CASSPLRGYEQFF. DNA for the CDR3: TGCGCCAGCAGCCCCCTCCGTGGCTATGAGCAGTTCTTC.

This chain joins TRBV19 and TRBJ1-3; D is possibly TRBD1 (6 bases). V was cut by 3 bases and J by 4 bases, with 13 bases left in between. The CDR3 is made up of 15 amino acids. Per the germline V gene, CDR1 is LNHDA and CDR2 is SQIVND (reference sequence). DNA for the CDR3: TGTGCCAGTAGTATTGACCAGGGGCGCGGAAACACCATATATTTT. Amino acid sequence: CASSIDQGRGNTIYF.

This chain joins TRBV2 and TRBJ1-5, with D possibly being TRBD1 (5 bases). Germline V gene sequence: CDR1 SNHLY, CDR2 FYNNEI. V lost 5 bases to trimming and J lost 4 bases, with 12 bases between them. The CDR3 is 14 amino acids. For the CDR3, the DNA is TGTGCCAGCAGTTTAGGGGAAAGGAATCAGCCCCAGCATTTT. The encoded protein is CASSLGERNQPQHF. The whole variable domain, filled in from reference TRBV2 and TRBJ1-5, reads EPEVTQTPSHQVTQMGQEVILRCVPISNHLYFYWYRQILGQKVEFLVSFYNNEISEKSEIFDDQFSVERPDGSNFTLKIRSTKLEDSAMYFCASSLGERNQPQHFGDGTRLSIL.

The DNA of the CDR3 is TGTGCCAGCAGCCGCAGGGTGCGTAACTATGGCTACACCTTC. Its protein is CASSRRVRNYGYTF. The V and J genes are TRBV7-9 and TRBJ1-2; the D gene is possibly TRBD1 (5 bases). The V end lost 5 bases, the J end lost 1 base, and 11 bases lay between the germline ends. In germline, CDR1 is SEHNR, CDR2 FQNEAQ (reference sequence). The CDR3 is 14 residues long. The entire variable domain, with the rest obtained from reference TRBV7-9 and TRBJ1-2, is as follows: DTGVSQNPRHKITKRGQNVTFRCDPISEHNRLYWYRQTLGQGPEFLTYFQNEAQLEKSRLLSDRFSAERPKGSFSTLEIQRTEQGDSAMYLCASSRRVRNYGYTFGSGTRLTVV.

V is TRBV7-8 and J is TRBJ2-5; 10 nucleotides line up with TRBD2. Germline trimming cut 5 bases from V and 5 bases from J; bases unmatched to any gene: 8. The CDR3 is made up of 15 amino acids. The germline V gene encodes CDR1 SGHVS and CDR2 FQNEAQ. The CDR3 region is CASSVSSGGWETQYF. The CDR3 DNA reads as TGTGCCAGCAGCGTATCTAGCGGGGGCTGGGAGACCCAGTACTTC.

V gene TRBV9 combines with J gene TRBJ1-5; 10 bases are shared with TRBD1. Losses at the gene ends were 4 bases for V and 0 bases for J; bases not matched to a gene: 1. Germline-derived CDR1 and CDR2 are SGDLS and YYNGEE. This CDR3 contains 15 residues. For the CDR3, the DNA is TGTGCCAGCAGCCGGACAGGGGGTAGCAATCAGCCCCAGCATTTT. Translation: CASSRTGGSNQPQHF.

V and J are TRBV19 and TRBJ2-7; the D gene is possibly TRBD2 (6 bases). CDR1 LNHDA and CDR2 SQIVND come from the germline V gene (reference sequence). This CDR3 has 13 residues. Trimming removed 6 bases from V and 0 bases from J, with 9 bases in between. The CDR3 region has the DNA TGTGCCAGTAGCTGGGACTTCTCCTACGAGCAGTACTTC. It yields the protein CASSWDFSYEQYF.

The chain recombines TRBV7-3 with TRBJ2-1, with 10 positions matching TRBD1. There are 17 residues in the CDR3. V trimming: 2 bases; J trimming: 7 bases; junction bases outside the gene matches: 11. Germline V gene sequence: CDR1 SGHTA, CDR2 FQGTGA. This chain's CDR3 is CASSLLSGQGRKNEQFF. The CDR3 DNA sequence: TGTGCCAGCAGCTTACTCTCGGGACAGGGGAGGAAGAATGAGCAGTTCTTC.

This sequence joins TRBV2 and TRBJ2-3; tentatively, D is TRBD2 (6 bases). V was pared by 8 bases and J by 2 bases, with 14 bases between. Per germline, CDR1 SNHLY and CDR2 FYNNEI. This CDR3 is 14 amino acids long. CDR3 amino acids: CASLGAGNTDTQYF. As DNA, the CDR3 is TGTGCCAGCCTCGGGGCGGGAAACACAGATACGCAGTATTTT.

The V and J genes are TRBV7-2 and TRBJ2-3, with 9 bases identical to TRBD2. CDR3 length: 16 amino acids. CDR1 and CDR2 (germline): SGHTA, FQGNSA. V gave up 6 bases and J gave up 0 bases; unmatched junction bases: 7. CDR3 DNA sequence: TGTGCCAGCAGGGAGGGGGGACTAGCTAGCACAGATACGCAGTATTTT. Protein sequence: CASREGGLASTDTQYF.

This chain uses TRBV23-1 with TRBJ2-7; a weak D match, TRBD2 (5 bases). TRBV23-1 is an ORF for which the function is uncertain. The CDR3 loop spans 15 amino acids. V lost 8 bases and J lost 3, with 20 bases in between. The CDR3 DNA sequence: TGCGCCAGCCCACCTTGGGAGCGGTCCTGCTACGAGCAGTACTTC. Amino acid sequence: CASPPWERSCYEQYF.

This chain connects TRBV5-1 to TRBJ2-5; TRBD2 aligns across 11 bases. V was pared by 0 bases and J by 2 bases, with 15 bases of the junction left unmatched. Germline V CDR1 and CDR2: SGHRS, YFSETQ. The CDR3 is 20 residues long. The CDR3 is CASSLAVSGGAPPNQETQYF. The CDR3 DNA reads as TGCGCCAGCAGCTTGGCTGTTAGCGGGGGGGCCCCCCCCAATCAAGAGACCCAGTACTTC.

The CDR3 loop reads CASSLVRGGTEAFF. CDR3 nucleotide sequence: TGTGCCAGCAGTCTAGTCAGGGGTGGGACTGAAGCTTTCTTT. This rearrangement joins TRBV27 to TRBJ1-1; D perhaps matches TRBD1 (6 bases). The germline V gene encodes CDR1 MNHEY and CDR2 SMNVEV (reference sequence). CDR3 length: 14 residues. The V gene lost 5 bases and the J gene lost 5 bases, with 15 bases spanning the gap.

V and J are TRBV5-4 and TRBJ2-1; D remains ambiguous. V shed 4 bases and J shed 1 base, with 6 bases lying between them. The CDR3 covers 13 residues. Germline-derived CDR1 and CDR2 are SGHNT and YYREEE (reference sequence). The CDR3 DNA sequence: TGTGCCAGCAGCAATCCTTCCTACAATGAGCAGTTCTTC. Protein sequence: CASSNPSYNEQFF.

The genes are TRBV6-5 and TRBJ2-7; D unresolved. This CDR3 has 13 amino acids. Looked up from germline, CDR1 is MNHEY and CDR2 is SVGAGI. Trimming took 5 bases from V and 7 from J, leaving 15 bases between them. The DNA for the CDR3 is TGTGCCAGCAGTCCAACTAAAGAAAGAGAGCAGTACTTC. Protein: CASSPTKEREQYF.

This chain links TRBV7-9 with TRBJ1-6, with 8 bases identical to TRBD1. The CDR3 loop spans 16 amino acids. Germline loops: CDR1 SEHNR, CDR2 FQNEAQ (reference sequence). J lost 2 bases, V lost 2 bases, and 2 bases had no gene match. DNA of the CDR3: TGTGCCAGCAGCTTACAGGGGGCCACCTATAATTCACCCCTCCACTTT. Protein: CASSLQGATYNSPLHF.

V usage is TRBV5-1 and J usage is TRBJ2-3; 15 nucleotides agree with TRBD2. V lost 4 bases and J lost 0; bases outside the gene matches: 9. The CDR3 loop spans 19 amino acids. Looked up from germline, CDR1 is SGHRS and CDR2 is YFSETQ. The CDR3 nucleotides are TGCGCCAGCAGCGCGGGACTAGCGGGGGGACGACTAAGCACAGATACGCAGTATTTT. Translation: CASSAGLAGGRLSTDTQYF.

The CDR3 loop reads CASSLVPSRGGGYEQYF. The CDR3 nucleotides read TGTGCCAGCAGCTTAGTCCCCTCGCGGGGGGGCGGCTACGAGCAGTACTTC. V is TRBV7-2 and J is TRBJ2-7, with 9 bases lining up with TRBD2. The germline CDR1 and CDR2 sequences are SGHTA and FQGNSA. The CDR3 spans 17 residues. V gave up 1 base and J gave up 3 bases; unmatched junction bases: 10.

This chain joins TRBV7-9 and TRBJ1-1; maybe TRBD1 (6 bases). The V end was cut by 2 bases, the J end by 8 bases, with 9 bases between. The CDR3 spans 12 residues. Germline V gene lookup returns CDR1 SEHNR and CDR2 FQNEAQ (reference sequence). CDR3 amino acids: CASSLSQGEAFF. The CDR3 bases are TGTGCCAGCAGCTTATCTCAGGGGGAAGCTTTCTTT. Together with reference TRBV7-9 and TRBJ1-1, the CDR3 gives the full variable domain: DTGVSQNPRHKITKRGQNVTFRCDPISEHNRLYWYRQTLGQGPEFLTYFQNEAQLEKSRLLSDRFSAERPKGSFSTLEIQRTEQGDSAMYLCASSLSQGEAFFGQGTRLTVV.